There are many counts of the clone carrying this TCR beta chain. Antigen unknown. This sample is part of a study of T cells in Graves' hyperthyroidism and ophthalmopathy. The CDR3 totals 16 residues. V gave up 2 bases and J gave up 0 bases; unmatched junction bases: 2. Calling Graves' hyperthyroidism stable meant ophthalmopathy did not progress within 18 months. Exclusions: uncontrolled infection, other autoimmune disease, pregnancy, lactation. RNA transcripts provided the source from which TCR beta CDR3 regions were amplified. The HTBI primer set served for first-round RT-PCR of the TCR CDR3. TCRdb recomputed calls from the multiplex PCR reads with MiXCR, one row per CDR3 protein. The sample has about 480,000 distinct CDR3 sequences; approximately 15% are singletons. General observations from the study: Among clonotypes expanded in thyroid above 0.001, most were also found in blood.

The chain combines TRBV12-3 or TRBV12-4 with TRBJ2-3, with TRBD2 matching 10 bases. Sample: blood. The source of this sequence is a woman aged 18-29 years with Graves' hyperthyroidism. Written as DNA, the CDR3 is TGTGCCAGCAGTTTACGACTAGCGGGTAGCACAGATACGCAGTATTTT. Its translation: CASSLRLAGSTDTQYF.